The 15 T cell receptor beta chains below all came from one sample that was sequenced in a study of early T cells in non-severe SARS-CoV-2 infection (dated by TCRdb to 2020 to 2022). Libraries were prepared through 5' RACE. Instrument on record: NextSeq 500. TCRdb reprocessed the public reads (quality trimming at Q25 with fastp, clone calling with MiXCR) and kept in-frame beta chains. Duplicate CDR3 protein sequences are folded into a single record with the most common DNA and genes. In all, the sample holds approximately 69,000 distinct CDR3 sequences, and 10% to 12% of those were seen once. 5% to 7% of the sample goes to the ten largest clones. The sample in question was whole blood, obtained at baseline. Source of these receptors: an adult who was a healthcare worker with PCR-confirmed SARS-CoV-2 infection or an uninfected control (not recorded which).

This clonotype has more than one count but fewer than ten. V and J are TRBV4-2 and TRBJ2-6; D might be TRBD1 (5 bases). Germline CDR1 and CDR2: LGHNA and YNFKEQ. The CDR3 contains 19 residues. The V and J ends lost 1 base and 0 bases respectively, with 16 bases between them. The CDR3 sequence: CASSQGANRLDSGANVLTF. CDR3 in DNA: TGTGCCAGCAGCCAAGGGGCGAACAGGCTAGACTCTGGGGCCAACGTCCTGACTTTC.

This clonotype was picked up many times. This sequence joins TRBV6-6 and TRBJ2-5; TRBD1 matches at 7 bases. Germline CDR1 is MNHNY and CDR2 is SVGAGI (reference sequence). The junction had 8 bases not matched to a gene; V was cut back by 6 bases and J by 4 bases. The CDR3 consists of 14 residues. The CDR3 sequence: CASSDHRDRETQYF. CDR3 sequence (DNA): TGTGCCAGCAGCGATCACCGGGACAGAGAGACCCAGTACTTC.

In the case of this clonotype: One junction end does not reproduce the germline sequence, and a read error may be involved. This chain connects TRBV5-1 to TRBJ1-2; the D is unclear. Germline CDR1 SGHRS, CDR2 YFSETQ. This CDR3 is built from 13 residues. The CDR3: CASNLEVGYGYTF. For the CDR3, the DNA is TGCGCCAGCAACTTGGAAGTTGGCTATGGCTACACCTTC.

This clonotype was seen only a few times. CDR3 in amino acids: CACEPGHTISYEQYF. As DNA, the CDR3 is TGTGCCTGCGAACCGGGACATACTATCTCCTACGAGCAGTACTTC. The chain joins TRBV2 to TRBJ2-7; possible D gene TRBD1, 6 bases. CDR3 length: 15 amino acids. V lost 11 bases and J lost 0, with 20 bases in between. Germline V gene sequence: CDR1 SNHLY, CDR2 FYNNEI.

In this sample, this clonotype turned up many times. This rearrangement joins TRBV23-1 to TRBJ2-5; a possible D gene is TRBD1 (5 bases). TRBV23-1 is recorded as an ORF, its role being uncertain. Trimming pared 7 bases from V and 10 bases from J, leaving 19 bases between. The CDR3 has 13 amino acids. CDR3 nucleotides: TGCGCCAGCACTCCGGACACTCCGAAAGGCCAGTACTTC. It is translated as CASTPDTPKGQYF.

This clonotype was recorded at least ten times. This chain links TRBV4-3 with TRBJ1-6; D might be TRBD1 (6 bases). The CDR3 contains 17 residues. Germline assignment: CDR1 LGHNA and CDR2 YSLEER. Between the trimmed V and J ends, which lost 2 bases and 0 bases, there was a span of 11 bases. DNA of the CDR3: TGCGCCAGCAGCCAATATCAGGGGAGCTCCTATAATTCACCCCTCCACTTT. The encoded protein is CASSQYQGSSYNSPLHF.

V is TRBV14 and J is TRBJ1-6; TRBD1 is a possible D gene (5 bases). Looked up from germline, CDR1 is SGHDN and CDR2 is FVKESK. This CDR3 has 16 residues. V was pared by 2 bases and J by 7 bases, with 15 bases between. Written as DNA, the CDR3 is TGTGCCAGCAGCCAACGGGCAGGGCAGTTGAATTCACCCCTCCACTTT. Its translation: CASSQRAGQLNSPLHF.

V is TRBV6-6 and J is TRBJ1-2, with D uncertain. This CDR3 contains 12 residues. Germline loops: CDR1 MNHNY, CDR2 SVGAGI (reference sequence). Trimming pared 0 bases from V and 4 bases from J, leaving 3 bases between. The CDR3 DNA sequence: TGTGCCAGCAGTTACTCGACCTATGGCTACACCTTC. Translating gives CASSYSTYGYTF.

This chain links TRBV9 with TRBJ2-7; 9 bases align to TRBD1. Trimming at V came to 4 bases and at J to 5 bases, leaving 10 bases not matched to a gene. Germline CDR1 and CDR2: SGDLS and YYNGEE. The CDR3 is 15 residues long. CDR3 bases: TGTGCCAGCAGCACAACCGGGACAGGGTCCCACGAGCAGTACTTC. Translated, it gives CASSTTGTGSHEQYF.

This clonotype came up a few times. J is TRBJ2-2 and V is TRBV19; tentative D call: TRBD2 (7 bases). Germline CDR1 and CDR2: LNHDA and SQIVND (reference sequence). The CDR3 is made up of 15 amino acids. Trimming took 4 bases from V and 5 from J, leaving 14 bases between them. CDR3 in DNA: TGTGCCAGTAGTAGCGGGGGCCATCCAACCGGGGAGCTGTTTTTT. This sequence encodes CASSSGGHPTGELFF.

This clonotype was seen ten or more times. This chain joins TRBV20-1 and TRBJ2-1; D is unresolved. Looked up from germline, CDR1 is DFQATT and CDR2 is SNEGSKA (reference sequence). V was pared by 5 bases and J by 5 bases, with 16 bases between. This CDR3 region has 14 residues. CDR3 in amino acids: CSAYPRGFDNEQFF. The CDR3 DNA follows: TGCAGTGCTTACCCCCGAGGCTTTGACAATGAGCAGTTCTTC.

This clonotype appeared a few times. The rearrangement joins TRBV12-3 or TRBV12-4 to TRBJ1-1; 7 bases agree with TRBD1. The CDR3 is 15 residues long. Germline trimming cut 5 bases from V and 1 base from J; bases unmatched to any gene: 7. The CDR3 loop is CASSPRQGENTEAFF. For the CDR3, the DNA is TGTGCCAGCAGTCCTAGACAGGGAGAGAACACTGAAGCTTTCTTT.

The chain joins TRBV7-2 to TRBJ2-2, with D unresolved. This CDR3 is built from 13 residues. V lost 7 bases and J lost 1, with 7 bases in between. Germline CDR1 is SGHTA and CDR2 is FQGNSA. The CDR3 DNA sequence: TGTGCCAGCACCGGGCAGAACACCGGGGAGCTGTTTTTT. As protein: CASTGQNTGELFF.

The chain couples TRBV7-3 to TRBJ2-3; TRBD1 agrees at 7 bases. The J segment lost 0 bases and the V segment lost 5 bases, leaving 8 bases of the junction unmatched. CDR1 is SGHTA, CDR2 FQGTGA, per germline. CDR3 length equals 16 residues. In DNA form, the CDR3 reads TGTGCCAGCAGCGCAACAGGGGCCGTTAGCACAGATACGCAGTATTTT. Protein sequence: CASSATGAVSTDTQYF.

The chain carries TRBV7-9 and TRBJ1-2, with 9 nucleotides matching TRBD1. This CDR3 has 17 residues. V gave up 4 bases and J gave up 6 bases; unmatched junction bases: 15. The germline V gene encodes CDR1 SEHNR and CDR2 FQNEAQ (reference sequence). CDR3 in amino acids: CASSYGLASQGAHGYTF. DNA of the CDR3: TGTGCCAGCAGCTACGGCCTAGCGTCACAGGGGGCTCATGGCTACACCTTC.